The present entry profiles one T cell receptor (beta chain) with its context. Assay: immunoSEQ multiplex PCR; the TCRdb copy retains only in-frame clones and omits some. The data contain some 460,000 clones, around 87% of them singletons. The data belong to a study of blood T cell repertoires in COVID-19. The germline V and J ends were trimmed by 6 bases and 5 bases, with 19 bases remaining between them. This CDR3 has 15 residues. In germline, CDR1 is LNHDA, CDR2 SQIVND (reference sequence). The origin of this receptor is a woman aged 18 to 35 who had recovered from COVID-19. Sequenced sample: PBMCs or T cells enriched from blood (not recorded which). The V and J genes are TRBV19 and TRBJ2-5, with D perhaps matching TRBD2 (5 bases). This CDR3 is CASRDSGGSGETQYF. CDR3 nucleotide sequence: TGTGCCAGTAGGGACTCTGGAGGATCGGGGGAGACCCAGTACTTC.